Listed here are 31 T cell receptor beta chains from one sample, sequenced in a study of identifying expanded T cells in peripheral blood. TCRdb's copy holds only in-frame clones and misses some; the assay was immunoSEQ multiplex PCR. The data show around 100,000 clones, around 90% seen once. The sequenced sample was blood. The receptor source for this set is a person aged 18-70 years in good health.

The chain recombines TRBV30 with TRBJ2-1; maybe TRBD2 (5 bases). The CDR3 is 14 residues long. V was clipped by 2 bases and J by 9 bases, with 17 bases between them. Germline-derived CDR1 and CDR2 are GTSNPN and SVGIG (reference sequence). The CDR3 loop reads CAWSPQIALGEQFF. CDR3 in DNA: TGTGCCTGGAGTCCGCAAATAGCGCTTGGTGAGCAGTTCTTC.

The CDR3 region has the DNA TGTGCCAGTAGTATAGATGGACAGGCAACCTATGGCTACACCTTC. Its protein product is CASSIDGQATYGYTF. The rearrangement uses TRBV19 and TRBJ1-2; 7 nucleotides agree with TRBD1. V lost 0 bases to trimming and J lost 4 bases; unmatched junction nucleotides: 5. Per germline, CDR1 LNHDA and CDR2 SQIVND (reference sequence). The length of the CDR3 is 15 residues. Variable domain in full (rest from reference TRBV19 and TRBJ1-2): DGGITQSPKYLFRKEGQNVTLSCEQNLNHDAMYWYRQDPGQGLRLIYYSQIVNDFQKGDIAEGYSVSREKKESFPLTVTSAQKNPTAFYLCASSIDGQATYGYTFGSGTRLTVV.

The chain recombines TRBV7-3 with TRBJ2-3, with D possibly being TRBD2 (5 bases). Per germline, CDR1 SGHTA and CDR2 FQGTGA. The CDR3 runs to 14 residues. V gave up 3 bases and J gave up 2 bases, with 9 bases separating them. This CDR3 reads CASSLASTTDTQYF. CDR3 nucleotide sequence: TGTGCCAGCAGCTTGGCTAGCACCACAGATACGCAGTATTTT.

The chain couples TRBV7-9 to TRBJ2-1, with TRBD1 matching 7 bases. J gave up 3 bases and V 6 bases, and 14 bases lay outside the gene matches. CDR3 size: 17 residues. CDR1 SEHNR and CDR2 FQNEAQ come from the germline V gene (reference sequence). Here the CDR3 reads CASSRQGTRLHYNEQFF. For the CDR3, the DNA is TGTGCCAGCAGTCGACAGGGCACTAGACTCCACTACAATGAGCAGTTCTTC.

V and J are TRBV10-2 and TRBJ1-2; weak D call: TRBD1 (5 bases). The CDR3 extends over 14 amino acids. V was clipped by 2 bases and J by 8 bases, with 15 bases between them. Germline V gene sequence: CDR1 WSHSY, CDR2 SAAADI. CDR3 sequence (DNA): TGCGCCAGCAGTGAGCTGTTTGGGGGAGGAGGCTACACCTTC. The encoded protein is CASSELFGGGGYTF.

The chain is built from TRBV11-2 and TRBJ1-2; a weak D match, TRBD1 (5 bases). Germline V gives CDR1 SGHAT, CDR2 FQNNGV. V dropped 4 bases and J dropped 4 bases, with 19 bases sitting between them. The CDR3 consists of 16 residues. The CDR3: CASSSDPRQSLYGYTF. CDR3 DNA sequence: TGTGCCAGCAGCTCGGACCCAAGACAGTCCCTCTATGGCTACACCTTC.

This chain joins TRBV7-9 and TRBJ2-5; TRBD2 aligns across 7 bases. The CDR3 sequence is 16 residues long. Trimming at V came to 1 base and at J to 2 bases, leaving 7 bases not matched to a gene. Germline CDR1 SEHNR, CDR2 FQNEAQ (reference sequence). Here the CDR3 DNA reads TGTGCCAGCAGCTTAGGTTACGATAGCGGGCAAGAGACCCAGTACTTC. Translating gives CASSLGYDSGQETQYF.

V usage is TRBV2 and J usage is TRBJ2-1; 9 bases are a match to TRBD1. The V and J ends lost 6 bases and 8 bases, in that order; junction bases with no gene match: 11. CDR1 and CDR2 from the germline V gene are SNHLY and FYNNEI. The CDR3 consists of 15 residues. In nucleotides, the CDR3 is TGTGCCAGCAGACCCACCGGGACAGGGTTGGATGAGCAGTTCTTC. Its translation: CASRPTGTGLDEQFF.

V gene TRBV6-1 combines with J gene TRBJ2-1; D is possibly TRBD2 (5 bases). The CDR3 has 15 amino acids. Between the trimmed V and J ends, which lost 8 bases and 7 bases, there was a span of 21 bases. Germline CDR1 is MNHNS and CDR2 is SASEGT. In DNA form, the CDR3 reads TGTGCCAGCGGGAGACGGGATCTGCCGGGGAATGAGCAGTTCTTC. Its protein is CASGRRDLPGNEQFF.

This rearrangement joins TRBV5-4 to TRBJ2-1; 10 bases align to TRBD2. This CDR3 region has 16 residues. Per germline, CDR1 SGHNT and CDR2 YYREEE (reference sequence). The junction had 6 bases not matched to a gene; V was cut back by 2 bases and J by 4 bases. CDR3 protein: CASSFSGRTSYNEQFF. Written as DNA, the CDR3 is TGTGCCAGCAGCTTTAGCGGGAGGACCTCATACAATGAGCAGTTCTTC.

V gene TRBV5-4 combines with J gene TRBJ2-3, with D perhaps being TRBD1 or TRBD2 (5 bases each). The V gene lost 5 bases and the J gene lost 7 bases, with 11 bases spanning the gap. Per the germline V gene, CDR1 is SGHNT and CDR2 is YYREEE (reference sequence). CDR3 size: 12 residues. The CDR3, as DNA: TGTGCCAGCAGTCTGGGGGTAAATACGCAGTATTTT. Encoded protein: CASSLGVNTQYF.

This sequence joins TRBV7-3 and TRBJ2-2, with 11 bases aligning to TRBD2. Germline CDR1 reads SGHTA; CDR2 reads FQGTGA. V gave up 5 bases and J gave up 6 bases; unmatched junction bases: 14. The CDR3 runs to 18 residues. The CDR3 sequence is CASSPRPSGGIRAGELFF. The CDR3 DNA sequence: TGTGCCAGCAGCCCCAGACCTAGCGGGGGGATCAGGGCCGGGGAGCTGTTTTTT.

CDR3 sequence: CASSTLPDRAYGYTF. The CDR3 DNA reads TGCGCCAGCAGCACCCTCCCGGACAGGGCTTACGGCTACACCTTC. The chain joins TRBV5-1 to TRBJ1-2; 8 bases line up with TRBD1. The CDR3 spans 15 residues. Germline V gives CDR1 SGHRS, CDR2 YFSETQ. V lost 4 bases and J lost 8; bases outside the gene matches: 13.

The gene calls are TRBV10-3 and TRBJ2-3; D might be TRBD1 (8 bases). V lost 3 bases to trimming and J lost 3 bases, with 10 bases between them. The CDR3 sequence is 14 residues long. From germline, CDR1 is ENHRY and CDR2 SYGVKD. The CDR3 reads CAISEQGGTDTQYF. The CDR3 DNA sequence: TGTGCCATCAGTGAACAGGGGGGGACAGATACGCAGTATTTT.

This rearrangement joins TRBV19 to TRBJ1-2; D call uncertain. The CDR3 runs to 12 residues. V was trimmed by 7 bases and J by 3 bases, leaving 9 bases between them. Germline V lookup: CDR1 LNHDA, CDR2 SQIVND (reference sequence). The CDR3 sequence is CASTASHYGYTF. The CDR3 DNA follows: TGTGCCAGTACCGCCAGCCACTATGGCTACACCTTC.

This clone was recorded once. The V call is TRBV7-2, the J call TRBJ2-5, with a tentative D call TRBD2 (6 bases). Germline V gives CDR1 SGHTA, CDR2 FQGNSA. The CDR3 loop spans 15 amino acids. V shed 0 bases and J shed 5 bases, with 13 bases lying between them. CDR3 region: CASSLAGGPWETQYF. Written as DNA, the CDR3 is TGTGCCAGCAGCTTAGCGGGGGGTCCGTGGGAGACCCAGTACTTC. Based on the CDR3 plus reference TRBV7-2 and TRBJ2-5, the full variable domain is GAGVSQSPSNKVTEKGKDVELRCDPISGHTALYWYRQSLGQGLEFLIYFQGNSAPDKSGLPSDRFSAERTGGSVSTLTIQRTQQEDSAVYLCASSLAGGPWETQYFGPGTRLLVL.

The chain couples TRBV11-3 to TRBJ1-4; D gene unclear. CDR3 length equals 17 residues. Trimming stripped 6 bases from V and 3 bases from J, with 20 bases between. Germline values: CDR1 SGHNT, CDR2 YENEEA. In nucleotides, the CDR3 is TGTGCCAGCAGTCCCGGGGAGGGCGGACCATCTAATGAAAAACTGTTTTTT. Residues: CASSPGEGGPSNEKLFF. Supplemented by reference TRBV11-3 and TRBJ1-4, the full variable domain reads EAGVVQSPRYKIIEKKQPVAFWCNPISGHNTLYWYLQNLGQGPELLIRYENEEAVDDSQLPKDRFSAERLKGVDSTLKIQPAELGDSAVYLCASSPGEGGPSNEKLFFGSGTQLSVL.

The chain employs TRBV7-3 and TRBJ1-1, with D maybe TRBD1 (5 bases). The CDR3 covers 11 residues. With 6 bases removed from V and 3 bases from J, the gap between germline ends came to 5 bases. Germline V CDR1 and CDR2: SGHTA, FQGTGA. CDR3: CASRGDTEAFF. The CDR3 DNA reads TGTGCCAGCAGGGGGGACACTGAAGCTTTCTTT.

This clone was counted once. The chain links TRBV4-2 to TRBJ1-2; D is ambiguous. V lost 0 bases, J lost 4 bases, and 9 bases lay in between. The germline gives CDR1 LGHNA, CDR2 YNFKEQ. The CDR3 is made up of 14 amino acids. CDR3 protein: CASSQEYGGYGYTF. CDR3 bases: TGTGCCAGCAGCCAAGAGTACGGTGGCTATGGCTACACCTTC.

V and J are TRBV7-2 and TRBJ1-1; a possible D gene is TRBD1 (5 bases). There are 14 residues in the CDR3. Per germline, CDR1 SGHTA and CDR2 FQGNSA. The V and J ends lost 5 bases and 6 bases respectively, with 16 bases between them. Here the CDR3 reads CASSPFAGHPEAFF. CDR3 DNA: TGTGCCAGCAGCCCGTTCGCAGGGCACCCTGAAGCTTTCTTT.

The sample holds a few counts of this clone. The chain carries TRBV30 and TRBJ1-2; D gene unclear. V was pared by 3 bases and J by 8 bases, with 25 bases between. The CDR3 covers 16 residues. CDR1 and CDR2 from the germline V gene are GTSNPN and SVGIG (reference sequence). CDR3 sequence (DNA): TGTGCCTGGAGCCAAACCGGCGGACGTGCTATCCGAGGCTACACCTTC. Translating gives CAWSQTGGRAIRGYTF.

The V and J genes are TRBV2 and TRBJ1-6; perhaps TRBD1 as D (5 bases). V shed 6 bases and J shed 6 bases, with 9 bases lying between them. The CDR3 is made up of 13 amino acids. Germline assignment: CDR1 SNHLY and CDR2 FYNNEI. The CDR3 coding sequence is TGTGCCAGCAGGACGCAGGGTAATTCACCCCTCCACTTT. Translated, it gives CASRTQGNSPLHF.

The chain joins TRBV7-9 to TRBJ2-2; TRBD1 agrees at 10 bases. This CDR3 region has 16 residues. Trimming removed 5 bases from V and 6 bases from J; junction bases left unmatched: 9. CDR1 and CDR2 from the germline V gene are SEHNR and FQNEAQ (reference sequence). This CDR3 is CASSPAGTGVAGELFF. CDR3 DNA sequence: TGTGCCAGCAGCCCCGCCGGGACAGGGGTCGCCGGGGAGCTGTTTTTT.

This rearrangement joins TRBV5-1 to TRBJ2-1, with D perhaps TRBD2 (6 bases). CDR1 is SGHRS, CDR2 YFSETQ, per germline. This CDR3 region has 14 residues. V lost 4 bases and J 10 bases, leaving 18 bases between the germline ends. The CDR3 loop reads CASSLGTVKWEQFF. CDR3 DNA sequence: TGCGCCAGCAGCCTCGGGACTGTTAAATGGGAGCAGTTCTTC.

This clone has just a few counts. This chain connects TRBV7-2 to TRBJ2-5; D call uncertain. Germline CDR1 is SGHTA and CDR2 is FQGNSA. Trimming shortened V by 3 bases and J by 0 bases, and 11 bases separated the two germline ends. The CDR3 is made up of 15 amino acids. The CDR3 DNA is TGTGCCAGCAGCTTTGCGTCCCAAAACCAAGAGACCCAGTACTTC. Protein sequence: CASSFASQNQETQYF.

The sample holds one count of this clone. This chain links TRBV27 with TRBJ1-6; D is unclear. The CDR3 consists of 13 residues. Germline assignment: CDR1 MNHEY and CDR2 SMNVEV (reference sequence). Trimming took off 2 bases at V and 12 bases at J, with 11 bases between the two ends. Here the CDR3 reads CASSLRPRVPLHF. The DNA of the CDR3 is TGTGCCAGCAGTTTACGCCCGAGGGTACCCCTCCACTTT.

This chain links TRBV7-2 with TRBJ2-2; D ambiguous. V lost 9 bases to trimming and J lost 3 bases, with 5 bases between them. Germline values: CDR1 SGHTA, CDR2 FQGNSA. The CDR3 is 11 residues long. In nucleotides, the CDR3 is TGTGCCAGAGGATACACCGGGGAGCTGTTTTTT. It encodes CARGYTGELFF.

The chain is built from TRBV6-5 and TRBJ2-1; no definite D call. Between the trimmed V and J ends, which lost 0 bases and 10 bases, there was a span of 10 bases. Germline lookup yields CDR1 MNHEY and CDR2 SVGAGI. This CDR3 is built from 13 residues. CDR3 region: CASSYSDNGEQFF. The DNA for the CDR3 is TGTGCCAGCAGTTACTCAGATAACGGGGAGCAGTTCTTC.

The J gene is TRBJ2-7, the V gene TRBV13; perhaps TRBD2 as D (5 bases). The CDR3 is 14 amino acids. The germline CDR1 and CDR2 sequences are PRHDT and FYEKMQ (reference sequence). Trimming removed 7 bases at V and 2 bases at J, with 15 bases between. The DNA for the CDR3 is TGTGCCAGCACCAATTACGGAGGTCCCTACGAGCAGTACTTC. Its protein is CASTNYGGPYEQYF.

V gene TRBV5-4 combines with J gene TRBJ2-5, with TRBD2 matching 9 bases. Per the germline V gene, CDR1 is SGHNT and CDR2 is YYREEE (reference sequence). The CDR3 has 16 residues. J gave up 1 base and V 4 bases, and 8 bases lay outside the gene matches. The CDR3 spells CASSPPARGGQETQYF. The CDR3 nucleotides read TGTGCCAGCAGCCCCCCGGCGCGGGGGGGCCAAGAGACCCAGTACTTC.

This clone was counted a single time. This rearrangement joins TRBV4-3 to TRBJ2-6; no firm D call. V lost 4 bases to trimming and J lost 4 bases, with 11 bases between them. Germline V gene data show CDR1 as LGHNA and CDR2 as YSLEER. The CDR3 is made up of 15 amino acids. Here the CDR3 DNA reads TGCGCCAGCAGCCGAGTTGAAGGCGGGGCCAACGTCCTGACTTTC. Protein product: CASSRVEGGANVLTF.